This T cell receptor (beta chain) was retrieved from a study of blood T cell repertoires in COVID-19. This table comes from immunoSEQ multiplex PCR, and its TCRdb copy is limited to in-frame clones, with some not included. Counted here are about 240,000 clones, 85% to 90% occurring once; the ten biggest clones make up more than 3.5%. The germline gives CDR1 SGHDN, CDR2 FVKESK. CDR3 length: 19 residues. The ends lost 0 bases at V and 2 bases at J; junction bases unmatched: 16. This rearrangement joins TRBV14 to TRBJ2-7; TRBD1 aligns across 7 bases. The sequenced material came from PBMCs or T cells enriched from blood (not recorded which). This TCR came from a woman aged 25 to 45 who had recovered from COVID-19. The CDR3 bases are TGTGCCAGCAGCCAAGAGTCTTGGGCCGACAGGGTTCCCACCTACGAGCAGTACTTC. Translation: CASSQESWADRVPTYEQYF.